This T cell receptor beta chain derives from a study of T cell responses to AZD1222 COVID-19 vaccine. At the level of the study: Second-dose schedules of about 4 or about 12 weeks were combined.

Details on this clone: The antigen is undetermined.

Libraries were prepared by immunoSEQ multiplex PCR; TCRdb keeps only in-frame clonotypes and omits some of them. Among approximately 64,000 clones listed, 84% were seen once. Study observations and caveats: Donors were chiefly white British, with a greater number of females, and clonal diversity was perhaps underestimated.

Germline lookup yields CDR1 LNHDA and CDR2 SQIVND (reference sequence). V was shortened by 5 bases and J by 0 bases, with 11 bases between the two germline ends. The CDR3 loop spans 16 amino acids. This specimen was peripheral blood, taken on day 0 of AZD1222 vaccination. The rearrangement joins TRBV19 to TRBJ1-6; D remains ambiguous. The receptor was derived from an adult in good health. CDR3: CASSSRGLSYNSPLHF. The CDR3 bases are TGTGCCAGTAGTTCCCGCGGGCTCTCCTATAATTCACCCCTCCACTTT.